Listed below are T cell receptor beta chains from one sample, sequenced in a study of regulatory T cells in long-lasting Graves disease. One entry per CDR3 protein, called by TCRdb with MiXCR from the multiplex PCR reads. Among 400,000 to 450,000 distinct CDR3 sequences listed, around 17% were seen once. In addition, the sample was reused for a study of T cells in Graves' hyperthyroidism and ophthalmopathy.

Sequenced material: peripheral blood mononuclear cells (PBMCs), taken at new diagnosis, from a patient treated with antithyroid drugs. All receptors derive from a woman aged 30 to 39 with Graves disease. Each CDR3 is given with its conserved first and last residue. D genes are given only for firm matches. The size of a clone is reported for some rows only, either as once, few or many, or as a class for expanded clones.

v_call	d_call	clone_size	j_call	cdr3_nt	cdr3_aa
TRBV6-1	.	many	TRBJ1-5	TGTGCCAGCACCCTATATCCCTCGGGTCAGCCCCAGCATTTT	CASTLYPSGQPQHF
TRBV19	.	few	TRBJ1-2	TGTGCCAGCGAGGACCCGGGAATTATTGGCTACACCTTC	CASEDPGIIGYTF
TRBV20-1	TRBD1	few	TRBJ2-1	TGCAGTGCTACGGGACAGGGGGTTTACAATGAGCAGTTCTTC	CSATGQGVYNEQFF
TRBV6-2/TRBV6-3	.	many	TRBJ2-1	TGTGCCAGCAGTTCGGGACCCTTGACAATCTACAATGAGCAGTTCTTC	CASSSGPLTIYNEQFF
TRBV7-3	TRBD1	many	TRBJ2-7	TGTGCCAGCAGCTTAAATGGTCGGACAGGGGAATTAATAGGATCCTACGAGCAGTACTTC	CASSLNGRTGELIGSYEQYF
TRBV20-1	.	.	TRBJ1-5	TGCAGTGCTAGAGAGGGGGGGCGGCTATATCGCAATCAGCCCCAGCATTTT	CSAREGGRLYRNQPQHF
TRBV7-2	TRBD2	many	TRBJ2-1	TGTGCCAGCAGCCCCCGCCCGAGCGGGAGAGACTACAATGAGCAGTTCTTC	CASSPRPSGRDYNEQFF
TRBV3-1	TRBD2	many	TRBJ2-1	TGTGCTAGCGGGAGGGGCTGGAATGAGCAGTTCTTC	CASGRGWNEQFF
TRBV20-1	.	many	TRBJ2-5	TGCAGTGCTGGCGGGACAACGCTTGAAGAGACCCAGTACTTC	CSAGGTTLEETQYF
TRBV15	TRBD1	.	TRBJ2-6	TGTGCCACCAAGATACAGGGGACTGGGGCCAACGTCCTGACTTTC	CATKIQGTGANVLTF
TRBV4-2	.	.	TRBJ2-3	TGTGCCAGCAGCCAAGCGGCCCCGGTTTCATATACGCAGTATTTT	CASSQAAPVSYTQYF
TRBV3-1	.	many	TRBJ2-1	TGTGCCAGCAGCCATGAGAACAGGGCAATTTACAATGAGCAGTTCTTC	CASSHENRAIYNEQFF
TRBV10-1	.	.	TRBJ2-7	TGCGCCAGCAGTGAGGGGGTCCCACGGGGGTACGAGCAGTACTTC	CASSEGVPRGYEQYF
TRBV4-3	TRBD1	few	TRBJ2-7	TGCGCCAGCAGCCAAGAGGCCTCGGGACAGGGGTTCTACGAGCAGTACTTC	CASSQEASGQGFYEQYF
TRBV29-1	TRBD1	.	TRBJ2-1	TGCAGCGTTGAAGCTATGGGCCACGACAGGGGGCACTACAATGAGCAGTTCTTC	CSVEAMGHDRGHYNEQFF
TRBV12-3/TRBV12-4	TRBD1	many	TRBJ2-7	TGTGCCAGCAGTTCGCCGGGACAGGACTCCTACGAGCAGTACTTC	CASSSPGQDSYEQYF
TRBV24-1	.	many	TRBJ2-6	TGTGCCACCAGTGATTTGAAGGCTGGGGCCAACGTCCTGACTTTC	CATSDLKAGANVLTF
TRBV9	TRBD1	.	TRBJ2-1	TGTGCCAGCAGCGTAGAGGGGGCTGGTGAGCAGTTCTTC	CASSVEGAGEQFF
TRBV20-1	.	many	TRBJ2-1	TGCAGTGCTAGAGATTCGCTAGCCAATGAGCAGTTCTTC	CSARDSLANEQFF
TRBV3-1	.	many	TRBJ2-7	TGTGCCAGCAGCCAAGAATATTACGAGCAGTACTTC	CASSQEYYEQYF
TRBV2	.	many	TRBJ1-3	TGTGCCAGCAAGCCGGGCCTCGGAAACACCATATATTTT	CASKPGLGNTIYF
TRBV6-1	TRBD1	many	TRBJ1-5	TGTGCCACATCCGGGACAGGGGGACGTGGGGGTCAGCCCCAGCATTTT	CATSGTGGRGGQPQHF
TRBV20-1	TRBD2	many	TRBJ2-5	TGCAGTGCTACCGGGACTAGCGGGAGAAGCCAAGAGACCCAGTACTTC	CSATGTSGRSQETQYF
TRBV6-1	.	few	TRBJ1-5	TGTGCCAGCAGAATCGCCGGCCAGCCCCAGCATTTT	CASRIAGQPQHF